The entry below gives a single T cell receptor beta chain sequence along with its context. Under the authors' procedure: Nucleated cell counts were estimated from reference gene primer amplification. Method: immunoSEQ multiplex PCR; TCRdb's copy keeps in-frame clones and lacks some. For V, J and clone size, that table is used; D and trimming come from the DNA. The sample carries 150,000 to 200,000 clones, 86% recorded once. V gave up 0 bases and J gave up 9 bases, with 9 bases separating them. CDR3 length: 13 amino acids. Germline values: CDR1 SGHTA, CDR2 FQGTGA. This entry belongs to a study of blood T cell repertoires in COVID-19. As for the study in general: Collection of acute and convalescent COVID-19 samples took place in the United States, Italy and Spain.

Material: peripheral blood. The receptor was isolated from a man between 18 and 35 years old with acute or convalescent COVID-19. This chain connects TRBV7-3 to TRBJ2-1; D gene uncertain. This CDR3 is CASSLTPLSEQFF. DNA for the CDR3: TGTGCCAGCAGCTTAACCCCTCTCAGTGAGCAGTTCTTC. Based on the CDR3 plus reference TRBV7-3 and TRBJ2-1, the full variable domain is GAGVSQTPSNKVTEKGKYVELRCDPISGHTALYWYRQSLGQGPEFLIYFQGTGAADDSGLPNDRFFAVRPEGSVSTLKIQRTERGDSAVYLCASSLTPLSEQFFGPGTRLTVL.